The rows below give T cell receptor beta chains drawn from one sample of a study of cytomegalovirus exposure and HLA in healthy donors. TCRdb keeps only in-frame clones here, not all; method: immunoSEQ multiplex PCR. The sample has some 180,000 clones. The sequenced sample was PBMCs. All receptors come from a man between 25 and 39 years old in good health and CMV-seronegative. Both conserved end residues are part of each CDR3. The D gene is left open where the match is weak.

length	V	J	D	CDR3	DNA
13	TRBV5-5	TRBJ2-5	.	CASSLGQEETQYF	TGTGCCAGCAGCTTGGGACAGGAAGAGACCCAGTACTTC
16	TRBV18	TRBJ1-1	TRBD1	CASSTFRTGMESEAFF	TGTGCCAGCTCAACATTTCGGACAGGGATGGAGTCTGAAGCTTTCTTT
16	TRBV14	TRBJ1-3	.	CASSQDGGSSGNTIYF	TGTGCCAGCAGCCAAGACGGAGGATCCTCTGGAAACACCATATATTTT
11	TRBV5-8	TRBJ1-1	.	CASTKNTEAFF	TGTGCCAGCACCAAAAACACTGAAGCTTTCTTT
14	TRBV9	TRBJ2-3	TRBD2	CASSVLTSGSSQYF	TGTGCCAGCAGCGTACTGACTAGCGGGAGCTCGCAGTATTTT
16	TRBV15	TRBJ1-4	.	CATSRETGATNEKLFF	TGTGCCACCAGCAGAGAAACAGGAGCAACTAATGAAAAACTGTTTTTT
12	TRBV9	TRBJ2-7	TRBD2	CASSPSGGSQYF	TGTGCCAGCAGCCCGAGCGGGGGGTCGCAGTACTTC
14	TRBV4-1	TRBJ2-3	.	CASSLDRVTDTQYF	TGCGCCAGCAGCCTGGACAGAGTCACAGATACGCAGTATTTT
13	TRBV6-1	TRBJ1-5	TRBD1	CASRYEGAQPQHF	TGTGCCAGCAGGTACGAGGGGGCTCAGCCCCAGCATTTT
13	TRBV30	TRBJ1-2	.	CAWRVGGVGGYTF	TGTGCCTGGAGGGTTGGGGGCGTCGGTGGCTACACCTTC
14	TRBV7-9	TRBJ2-1	TRBD2	CASRRELIYNEQFF	TGTGCCAGCAGGCGGGAGTTAATCTACAATGAGCAGTTCTTC
15	TRBV30	TRBJ2-5	.	CAWSVAGQRQETQYF	TGTGCCTGGAGTGTAGCTGGACAGCGCCAAGAGACCCAGTACTTC
15	TRBV5-1	TRBJ2-7	TRBD1	CASVEGQGFSYEQYF	TGCGCCAGCGTGGAAGGACAGGGATTCTCCTACGAGCAGTACTTC